Following are 21 T cell receptor beta chains from one sample sequenced in a study of blood T cell repertoires in COVID-19. This table comes from immunoSEQ multiplex PCR, and its TCRdb copy is limited to in-frame clones, with some not included. The repertoire holds some 270,000 clones, with under 90% as singletons. The sequencing sample was made of PBMCs or T cells enriched from blood (not recorded which). The source is a woman aged 55 to 70 who had recovered from COVID-19.

CDR3 sequence reads: CATAGWDNEKLFF. Here the CDR3 DNA reads TGCGCCACCGCAGGGTGGGATAATGAAAAACTGTTTTTT. The gene calls are TRBV10-2 and TRBJ1-4; maybe TRBD1 (5 bases). CDR3 length: 13 amino acids. Germline V gene sequence: CDR1 WSHSY, CDR2 SAAADI. V lost 10 bases, J lost 4 bases, and 13 bases lay in between.

This chain links TRBV7-9 with TRBJ2-3; 9 bases align to TRBD2. Germline-derived CDR1 and CDR2 are SEHNR and FQNEAQ (reference sequence). This CDR3 comprises 14 residues. Trimming removed 11 bases from V and 4 bases from J; junction bases left unmatched: 10. The chain's CDR3 is CALDRSGSADTQYF. CDR3 nucleotide sequence: TGTGCCCTGGATCGTAGCGGGAGTGCAGATACGCAGTATTTT.

The rearrangement joins TRBV11-1 to TRBJ2-2, with D uncertain. Germline V gene sequence: CDR1 SGHAT, CDR2 FQDESV (reference sequence). V lost 2 bases, J lost 4 bases, and 11 bases lay in between. The CDR3 is made up of 15 amino acids. CDR3 in DNA: TGTGCCAGCAGCTTATATGATCGGAGCACCGGGGAGCTGTTTTTT. It yields the protein CASSLYDRSTGELFF.

Written as DNA, the CDR3 is TGTGCCATCAACGGGGGGGGGAACACTGAAGCTTTCTTT. Translating gives CAINGGGNTEAFF. This sequence joins TRBV6-5 and TRBJ1-1; a weak D match, TRBD1 (5 bases). CDR1 MNHEY and CDR2 SVGAGI come from the germline V gene. Trimming removed 10 bases at V and 1 base at J, with 13 bases between. The CDR3 runs to 13 residues.

This chain connects TRBV9 to TRBJ1-2; D is unclear. Trimming cost V 0 bases and J 5 bases, with 11 bases left between them. Germline CDR1 is SGDLS and CDR2 is YYNGEE. The CDR3 covers 14 residues. CDR3 residues: CASSVGASNYGYTF. The CDR3 bases are TGTGCCAGCAGCGTAGGTGCAAGCAATTATGGCTACACCTTC. The whole variable domain, filled in from reference TRBV9 and TRBJ1-2, reads DSGVTQTPKHLITATGQRVTLRCSPRSGDLSVYWYQQSLDQGLQFLIQYYNGEERAKGNILERFSAQQFPDLHSELNLSSLELGDSALYFCASSVGASNYGYTFGSGTRLTVV.

This clone was recorded once. V and J are TRBV5-6 and TRBJ1-2; 7 nucleotides match TRBD1. The germline CDR1 and CDR2 sequences are SGHDT and YYEEEE. The length of the CDR3 is 15 residues. Trimming cost V 0 bases and J 5 bases; bases outside gene matches: 7. The chain's CDR3 is CASSLERGLIYGYTF. The CDR3 region has the DNA TGTGCCAGCAGCTTGGAGAGGGGGCTGATTTATGGCTACACCTTC. Looking up the rest from reference TRBV5-6 and TRBJ1-2 gives the full variable domain: DAGVTQSPTHLIKTRGQQVTLRCSPKSGHDTVSWYQQALGQGPQFIFQYYEEEERQRGNFPDRFSGHQFPNYSSELNVNALLLGDSALYLCASSLERGLIYGYTFGSGTRLTVV.

The genes are TRBV5-1 and TRBJ2-5; TRBD1 agrees at 9 bases. The CDR3 contains 16 residues. The V gene end was trimmed by 4 bases and the J gene end by 10 bases; junction bases not matched to a gene: 17. The germline gives CDR1 SGHRS, CDR2 YFSETQ. The CDR3 protein is CASSPGGQGLFVGQYF. DNA for the CDR3: TGCGCCAGCAGCCCAGGGGGACAGGGCCTTTTTGTTGGCCAGTACTTC.

This clone was seen a handful of times. The genes are TRBV27 and TRBJ2-7; 9 positions agree with TRBD1. V lost 6 bases to trimming and J lost 1 base; unmatched junction nucleotides: 7. CDR1 is MNHEY, CDR2 SMNVEV, per germline (reference sequence). The CDR3 is 15 residues long. CDR3 nucleotides: TGTGCCAGCAGATACGGGACAGGGATTTCCTACGAGCAGTACTTC. Its translation: CASRYGTGISYEQYF.

This clone was recorded only once. The genes are TRBV5-5 and TRBJ2-7, with a weak D call TRBD2 (7 bases). V lost 2 bases, J lost 5 bases, and 14 bases lay in between. The CDR3 is 14 residues long. CDR1 and CDR2 from the germline V gene are SGHKS and YYEKEE (reference sequence). This CDR3 is CASSFGGAINEQYF. In nucleotides, the CDR3 is TGTGCCAGCAGCTTTGGGGGGGCTATCAACGAGCAGTACTTC.

This chain joins TRBV6-5 and TRBJ2-7, with 7 positions matching TRBD1. The CDR3 is made up of 15 amino acids. Germline CDR1 is MNHEY and CDR2 is SVGAGI. V lost 5 bases, J lost 3 bases, and 10 bases stayed unmatched. CDR3 sequence (DNA): TGTGCCAGCAGTCCTCGACAGGGTTCGGGCTACGAGCAGTACTTC. Translated: CASSPRQGSGYEQYF.

The rearrangement uses TRBV2 and TRBJ1-2, with 8 bases lining up with TRBD1. After removal of 4 bases from V and 5 bases from J, the junction contained 3 bases not matched to a gene. CDR1 SNHLY and CDR2 FYNNEI come from the germline V gene. The CDR3 totals 13 residues. CDR3 amino acids: CASSAGGEYGYTF. CDR3 DNA sequence: TGTGCCAGCAGTGCAGGGGGCGAGTATGGCTACACCTTC. The entire variable domain, with the rest obtained from reference TRBV2 and TRBJ1-2, is as follows: EPEVTQTPSHQVTQMGQEVILRCVPISNHLYFYWYRQILGQKVEFLVSFYNNEISEKSEIFDDQFSVERPDGSNFTLKIRSTKLEDSAMYFCASSAGGEYGYTFGSGTRLTVV.

This chain uses TRBV6-5 with TRBJ2-7, with TRBD1 matching over 7 bases. Trimming removed 8 bases from V and 0 bases from J; junction bases left unmatched: 7. The CDR3 runs to 14 residues. The germline CDR1 and CDR2 sequences are MNHEY and SVGAGI. The CDR3 sequence: CASATGDHSYEQYF. CDR3 DNA sequence: TGTGCCAGCGCAACAGGGGACCACTCCTACGAGCAGTACTTC.

This chain uses TRBV4-2 with TRBJ2-1, with D tentatively TRBD2 (5 bases). V shed 0 bases and J shed 4 bases, with 10 bases lying between them. Germline-derived CDR1 and CDR2 are LGHNA and YNFKEQ. The CDR3 runs to 15 residues. The CDR3 DNA sequence: TGTGCCAGCAGCCAAGAAGGAGGAGTTTACAATGAGCAGTTCTTC. Translating it yields CASSQEGGVYNEQFF.

The chain uses TRBV9 and TRBJ2-5; TRBD2 matches 14 bases. The V gene end was trimmed by 3 bases and the J gene end by 4 bases; junction bases not matched to a gene: 8. The V gene's germline CDR1 is SGDLS and CDR2 YYNGEE. This CDR3 has 17 residues. The CDR3 loop reads CASSATVGLAGAETQYF. The DNA for the CDR3 is TGTGCCAGCAGCGCAACTGTGGGACTAGCGGGGGCAGAGACCCAGTACTTC. Based on the CDR3 plus reference TRBV9 and TRBJ2-5, the full variable domain is DSGVTQTPKHLITATGQRVTLRCSPRSGDLSVYWYQQSLDQGLQFLIQYYNGEERAKGNILERFSAQQFPDLHSELNLSSLELGDSALYFCASSATVGLAGAETQYFGPGTRLLVL.

J is TRBJ1-4 and V is TRBV19; 8 bases agree with TRBD1. Germline V gene sequence: CDR1 LNHDA, CDR2 SQIVND (reference sequence). This CDR3 region has 15 residues. V lost 5 bases to trimming and J lost 2 bases; unmatched junction nucleotides: 4. CDR3 region: CASSPRQGTNEKLFF. The CDR3, as DNA: TGTGCCAGTAGTCCCCGACAGGGGACTAATGAAAAACTGTTTTTT.

This clone showed up just a few times. The rearrangement links TRBV9 to TRBJ1-6; 7 positions match TRBD1. The CDR3 runs to 17 residues. Germline V gene lookup returns CDR1 SGDLS and CDR2 YYNGEE. V lost 0 bases and J lost 6; bases outside the gene matches: 9. CDR3: CASSVGIRGLANSPLHF. In DNA form, the CDR3 reads TGTGCCAGCAGCGTAGGAATTAGGGGGCTAGCTAATTCACCCCTCCACTTT.

The chain is built from TRBV6-2 or TRBV6-3 and TRBJ1-2; D is unresolved. This CDR3 has 13 amino acids. The V gene lost 6 bases and the J gene lost 2 bases, with 10 bases spanning the gap. The germline V gene has CDR1 MNHEY and CDR2 SVGEGT. The CDR3 nucleotides read TGTGCCAGCAGCACGACCGGGAACTATGGCTACACCTTC. It specifies CASSTTGNYGYTF.

The CDR3 is CASSLQGAQPQHF. DNA for the CDR3: TGTGCCAGCAGCTTGCAGGGTGCTCAGCCCCAGCATTTT. The rearrangement joins TRBV11-2 to TRBJ1-5, with D tentatively TRBD1 (5 bases). The V gene lost 3 bases and the J gene lost 6 bases, with 9 bases spanning the gap. The CDR3 has 13 amino acids. Germline CDR1 reads SGHAT; CDR2 reads FQNNGV.

The table lists this clone with a count of one. This chain uses TRBV9 with TRBJ2-5, with 8 bases that match TRBD2. CDR3 length: 18 amino acids. The V gene end was trimmed by 6 bases and the J gene end by 5 bases; junction bases not matched to a gene: 21. Germline values: CDR1 SGDLS, CDR2 YYNGEE. This CDR3 is CASNIRGDVAGFSETQYF. The CDR3 DNA reads TGTGCCAGCAACATAAGGGGGGATGTAGCGGGGTTCTCGGAGACCCAGTACTTC.

The chain employs TRBV7-3 and TRBJ1-1; a possible D gene is TRBD1 (6 bases). V lost 6 bases and J 6 bases, leaving 26 bases between the germline ends. CDR3 length equals 17 residues. The germline gives CDR1 SGHTA, CDR2 FQGTGA. CDR3 DNA: TGTGCCAGCAGTCCGGCTCGGGGCAGGGGAAGCGATGCTGAAGCTTTCTTT. Protein product: CASSPARGRGSDAEAFF.

The genes are TRBV5-1 and TRBJ1-1; 7 nucleotides match TRBD1. Unmatched junction bases numbered 2, after V lost 3 bases and J lost 3 bases. CDR1 and CDR2 from the germline V gene are SGHRS and YFSETQ. CDR3 length equals 13 residues. The CDR3 spells CASSSQGDTEAFF. The DNA of the CDR3 is TGCGCCAGCAGCTCCCAGGGGGACACTGAAGCTTTCTTT.